A single sample gave rise to the 7 T cell receptor beta chains below, sequenced in a study of T-cell memory formation after mild COVID-19. TCRdb re-derived calls from the 5' RACE reads in MiXCR, one entry per CDR3 protein. This table has roughly 350,000 distinct CDR3 sequences, 28% appearing once. The sequencing sample was made of PBMCs or a T cell subset sorted from them (not recorded which). All receptors derive from an adult woman who had mild COVID-19 (a few samples of this study predate the infection). Cell type and time point are not known.

This clonotype was detected only a few times. CDR3 sequence (DNA): TGCAGCGTAAGGGGGACTAGCGGGAGGTTCTACGAGCAGTACTTC. Amino acids: CSVRGTSGRFYEQYF. The chain is built from TRBV29-1 and TRBJ2-7, with 15 nucleotides matching TRBD2. J lost 3 bases, V lost 6 bases, and 6 bases had no gene match. The CDR3 spans 15 residues. CDR1 is SQVTM and CDR2 is ANQGSEA in the germline V gene.

The chain joins TRBV7-9 to TRBJ2-7, with 11 bases that match TRBD2. This CDR3 contains 17 residues. The V gene's germline CDR1 is SEHNR and CDR2 FQNEAQ (reference sequence). V lost 2 bases, J lost 0 bases, and 6 bases stayed unmatched. CDR3 protein: CASSLRLAGPSSYEQYF. CDR3 nucleotide sequence: TGTGCCAGCAGCTTAAGACTAGCGGGGCCGAGCTCCTACGAGCAGTACTTC. The whole variable domain, remainder taken from reference TRBV7-9 and TRBJ2-7, is DTGVSQNPRHKITKRGQNVTFRCDPISEHNRLYWYRQTLGQGPEFLTYFQNEAQLEKSRLLSDRFSAERPKGSFSTLEIQRTEQGDSAMYLCASSLRLAGPSSYEQYFGPGTRLTVT.

V gene TRBV24-1 combines with J gene TRBJ2-1, with D possibly being TRBD1 (7 bases). The CDR3 length is 14 residues. CDR1 KGHDR and CDR2 SFDVKD come from the germline V gene. V lost 5 bases, J lost 10 bases, and 17 bases lay in between. This chain's CDR3 is CATSVPGGPQEQFF. The DNA of the CDR3 is TGTGCCACCAGTGTCCCAGGGGGGCCACAGGAGCAGTTCTTC.

V usage is TRBV7-9 and J usage is TRBJ1-3; tentative D call: TRBD1 (5 bases). Germline lookup yields CDR1 SEHNR and CDR2 FQNEAQ (reference sequence). The CDR3 spans 15 residues. V lost 2 bases to trimming and J lost 4 bases, with 12 bases between them. For the CDR3, the DNA is TGTGCCAGCAGCTTATCCTTGAGGGACGGAAACACCATATATTTT. It translates to CASSLSLRDGNTIYF.

There are a few counts of this clonotype. This chain uses TRBV6-5 with TRBJ2-7; no firm D call. This CDR3 is 14 amino acids long. Looked up from germline, CDR1 is MNHEY and CDR2 is SVGAGI. Between the trimmed V and J ends, which lost 8 bases and 2 bases, there was a span of 16 bases. CDR3 coding DNA: TGTGCCAGCGCCAACCCCAGCCCTCCCTACGAGCAGTACTTC. Its translation is CASANPSPPYEQYF.

This clonotype was picked up a small number of times. The chain has TRBV6-1 and TRBJ1-5, with 7 bases matching TRBD1. Germline V lookup: CDR1 MNHNS, CDR2 SASEGT. The CDR3 contains 17 residues. The V segment lost 5 bases and the J segment 4 bases; nucleotides outside the gene matches: 14. CDR3 sequence reads: CASSQSLYPGGNQPQHF. CDR3 coding DNA: TGTGCCAGCAGTCAATCCCTGTACCCAGGGGGGAATCAGCCCCAGCATTTT.

The chain has TRBV7-7 and TRBJ2-2, with D tentatively TRBD1 (5 bases). This CDR3 comprises 14 residues. Germline CDR1 SSHAT, CDR2 FNYEAQ (reference sequence). Here the CDR3 DNA reads TGTGCTATCCTCGCGGACATAAACACCGGGGAGCTGTTTTTT. Protein: CAILADINTGELFF.